This T cell receptor beta chain was captured in a study of T-cell memory formation after mild COVID-19. General study findings and limits: For second-wave clones that peaked at day 37, SARS-CoV-2 specificity went unverified. Contracting clones from day 15 to 85 had balanced CD4/CD8; later expanders favoured CD4+.

The V end was cut by 1 base, the J end by 1 base, with 3 bases between. There are 12 residues in the CDR3. Looked up from germline, CDR1 is SQVTM and CDR2 is ANQGSEA. It was 5'RACE with constant-segment primers that produced the TCR alpha and TCR beta cDNA libraries, which carried sample barcodes and UMIs. MiXCR, run by TCRdb on the 5' RACE reads, gives a single entry per CDR3 protein. The repertoire holds about 320,000 distinct CDR3 sequences, with approximately 14% as singletons. Note on this clonotype: Its target is not known.

The sequence was collected from a man in his late teens or twenties who had mild COVID-19 (a few samples of this study predate the infection). Cell type and time point are not known. Material for sequencing was PBMCs or a T cell subset sorted from them (not recorded which). V gene TRBV29-1 combines with J gene TRBJ2-3; D gene unclear. The CDR3 DNA sequence: TGCAGCGTTGAAGTGCGCACAGATACGCAGTATTTT. Translated: CSVEVRTDTQYF.